The 3 T cell receptor beta chains below come from one sample, sequenced in a study of cytomegalovirus exposure and HLA in healthy donors. The PCR made use of 60 Vbeta and 13 Jbeta primers. The method was immunoSEQ multiplex PCR; TCRdb's version includes in-frame clones alone and lacks a portion of them. The sample contains roughly 110,000 clones, roughly two thirds of which appear only once. Material for sequencing was PBMCs. Receptors were obtained from a woman aged 25 to 39 in good health and CMV-seronegative.

V usage is TRBV30 and J usage is TRBJ1-5, with a weak D call TRBD1 (5 bases). CDR1 is GTSNPN, CDR2 SVGIG, per germline (reference sequence). The CDR3 loop spans 13 amino acids. V was pared by 2 bases and J by 6 bases, with 11 bases between. In DNA form, the CDR3 reads TGTGCCTGGAGTTACTCAGGGCCTCAGCCCCAGCATTTT. Its translation: CAWSYSGPQPQHF.

The chain is built from TRBV10-3 and TRBJ2-5; D possibly corresponds to TRBD1 (6 bases). The V gene lost 6 bases and the J gene lost 1 base, with 12 bases spanning the gap. This CDR3 comprises 14 residues. Germline V gives CDR1 ENHRY, CDR2 SYGVKD. The CDR3: CAIRVDSPQETQYF. CDR3 sequence (DNA): TGTGCCATCAGGGTGGACAGCCCCCAAGAGACCCAGTACTTC.

The J gene is TRBJ2-7, the V gene TRBV28, with a weak D call TRBD2 (5 bases). V lost 5 bases, J lost 3 bases, and 14 bases lay in between. The CDR3 covers 14 residues. CDR1 MDHEN and CDR2 SYDVKM come from the germline V gene. The CDR3 DNA follows: TGTGCCAGCAGTCCGATGACGGGGAACTACGAGCAGTACTTC. This translates into CASSPMTGNYEQYF.